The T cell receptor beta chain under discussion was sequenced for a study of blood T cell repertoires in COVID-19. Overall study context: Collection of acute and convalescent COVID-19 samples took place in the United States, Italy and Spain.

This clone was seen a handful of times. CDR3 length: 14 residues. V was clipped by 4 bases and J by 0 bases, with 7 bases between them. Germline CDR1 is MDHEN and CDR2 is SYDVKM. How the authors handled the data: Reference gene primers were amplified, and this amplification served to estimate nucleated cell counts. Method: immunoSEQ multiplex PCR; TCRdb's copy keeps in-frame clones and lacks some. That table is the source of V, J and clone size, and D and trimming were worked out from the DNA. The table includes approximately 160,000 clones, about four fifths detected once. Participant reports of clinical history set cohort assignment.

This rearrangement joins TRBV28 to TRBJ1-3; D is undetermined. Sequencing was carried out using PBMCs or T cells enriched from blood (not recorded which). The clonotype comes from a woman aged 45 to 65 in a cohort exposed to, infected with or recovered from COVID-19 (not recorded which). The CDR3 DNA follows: TGTGCCAGCAGTTACGGTGACTCTGGAAACACCATATATTTT. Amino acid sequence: CASSYGDSGNTIYF. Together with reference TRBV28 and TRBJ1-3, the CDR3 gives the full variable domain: DVKVTQSSRYLVKRTGEKVFLECVQDMDHENMFWYRQDPGLGLRLIYFSYDVKMKEKGDIPEGYSVSREKKERFSLILESASTNQTSMYLCASSYGDSGNTIYFGEGSWLTVV.